This TCR beta chain was profiled in a study of CD8 T cells in Susac syndrome. CD8+ and CD4+ T cells were negatively isolated; TEMRA cells were FACS-enriched. After extraction with the RNeasy kit, about 0.5 to 1 ug of the RNA was reverse transcribed using random hexamers. Amplification of TCR beta CDR3 by immunoSEQ multiplex PCR spanned 54 Vbeta and 13 Jbeta. Each CDR3 protein gets one entry after TCRdb re-called the immunoSEQ multiplex PCR reads with MiXCR. The table has around 190,000 distinct CDR3 sequences, roughly 94% seen once. Trimming cost V 3 bases and J 0 bases; bases outside gene matches: 5. This CDR3 has 15 amino acids. CDR1 MGHDK and CDR2 SYGVNS come from the germline V gene. This clonotype showed up just once.

The specimen was CD4+ T cells from PBMCs. The gene calls are TRBV25-1 and TRBJ2-7, with 7 bases fitting TRBD1. The sequence was obtained from a human donor in good health. CDR3: CASSDTGTVSYEQYF. CDR3 coding DNA: TGTGCCAGCAGTGATACCGGGACAGTCTCCTACGAGCAGTACTTC.